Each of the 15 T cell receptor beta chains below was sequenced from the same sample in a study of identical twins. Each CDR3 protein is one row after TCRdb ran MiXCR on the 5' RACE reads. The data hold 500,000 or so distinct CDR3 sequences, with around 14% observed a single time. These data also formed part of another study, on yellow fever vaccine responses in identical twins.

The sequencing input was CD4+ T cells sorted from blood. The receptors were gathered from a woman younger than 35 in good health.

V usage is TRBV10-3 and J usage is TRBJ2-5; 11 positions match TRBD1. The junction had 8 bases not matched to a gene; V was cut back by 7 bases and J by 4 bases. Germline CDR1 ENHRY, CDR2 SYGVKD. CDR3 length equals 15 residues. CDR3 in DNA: TGTGCCATCACCCTTGGACAGGGGGCGGGAGAGACCCAGTACTTC. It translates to CAITLGQGAGETQYF.

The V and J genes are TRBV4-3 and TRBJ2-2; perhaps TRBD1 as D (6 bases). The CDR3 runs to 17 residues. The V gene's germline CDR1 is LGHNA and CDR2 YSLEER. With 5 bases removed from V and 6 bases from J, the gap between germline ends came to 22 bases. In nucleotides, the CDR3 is TGCGCCAGCAGCGCCACCCGGACAGAATCGTCAGCCGGGGAGCTGTTTTTT. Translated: CASSATRTESSAGELFF.

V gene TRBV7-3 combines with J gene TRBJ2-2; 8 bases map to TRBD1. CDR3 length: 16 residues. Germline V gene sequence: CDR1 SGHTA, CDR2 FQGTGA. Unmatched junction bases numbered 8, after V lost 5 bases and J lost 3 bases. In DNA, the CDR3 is TGTGCCAGCAGCATCACAGGGGGTATCGACACCGGGGAGCTGTTTTTT. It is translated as CASSITGGIDTGELFF.

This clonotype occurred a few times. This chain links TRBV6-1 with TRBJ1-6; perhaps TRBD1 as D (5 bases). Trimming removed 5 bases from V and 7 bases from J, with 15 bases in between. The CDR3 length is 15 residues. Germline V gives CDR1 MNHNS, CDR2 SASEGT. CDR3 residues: CASSSGGGVNSPLHF. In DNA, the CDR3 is TGTGCCAGCAGTAGCGGTGGAGGGGTAAATTCACCCCTCCACTTT.

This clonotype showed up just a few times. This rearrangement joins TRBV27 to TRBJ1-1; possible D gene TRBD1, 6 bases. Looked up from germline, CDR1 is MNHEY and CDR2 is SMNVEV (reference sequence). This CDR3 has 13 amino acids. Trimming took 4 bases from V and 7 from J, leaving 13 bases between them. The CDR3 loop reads CASSSSRGGEAFF. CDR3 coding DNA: TGTGCCAGCAGTTCCTCCCGAGGGGGTGAAGCTTTCTTT.

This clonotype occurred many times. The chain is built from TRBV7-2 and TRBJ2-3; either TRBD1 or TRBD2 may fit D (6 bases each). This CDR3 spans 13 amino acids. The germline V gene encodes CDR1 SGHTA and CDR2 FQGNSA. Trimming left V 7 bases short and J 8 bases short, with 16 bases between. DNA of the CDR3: TGTGCCAGCATTTCGGGGGTAGGGGGTACGCAGTATTTT. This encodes CASISGVGGTQYF.

The CDR3 protein is CASSKPLAGEQFF. DNA for the CDR3: TGTGCCAGCAGTAAACCTCTAGCGGGAGAGCAGTTCTTC. The V and J genes are TRBV28 and TRBJ2-1; 9 bases are shared with TRBD2. Germline values: CDR1 MDHEN, CDR2 SYDVKM. J gave up 10 bases and V 5 bases, and 6 bases lay outside the gene matches. The CDR3 contains 13 residues. Using reference TRBV28 and TRBJ2-1 for the parts outside the CDR3, the full variable domain is DVKVTQSSRYLVKRTGEKVFLECVQDMDHENMFWYRQDPGLGLRLIYFSYDVKMKEKGDIPEGYSVSREKKERFSLILESASTNQTSMYLCASSKPLAGEQFFGPGTRLTVL.

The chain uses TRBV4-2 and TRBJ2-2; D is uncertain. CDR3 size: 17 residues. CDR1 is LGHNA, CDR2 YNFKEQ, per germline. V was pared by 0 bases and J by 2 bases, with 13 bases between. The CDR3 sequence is CASSQDPPSDNTGELFF. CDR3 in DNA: TGTGCCAGCAGCCAAGACCCGCCGAGCGATAACACCGGGGAGCTGTTTTTT.

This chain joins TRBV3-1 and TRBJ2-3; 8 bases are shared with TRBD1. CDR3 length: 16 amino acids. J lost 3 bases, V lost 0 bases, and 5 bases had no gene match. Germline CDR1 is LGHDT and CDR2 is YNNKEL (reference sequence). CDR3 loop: CASSQDLGQGTDTQYF. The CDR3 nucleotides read TGTGCCAGCAGCCAAGACCTAGGACAGGGTACAGATACGCAGTATTTT.

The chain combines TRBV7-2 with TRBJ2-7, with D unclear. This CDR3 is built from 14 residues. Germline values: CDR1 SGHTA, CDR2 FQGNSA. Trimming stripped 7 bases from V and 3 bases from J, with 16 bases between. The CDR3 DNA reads TGTGCCAGCACCCCGGGCCGGCGGAACTACGAGCAGTACTTC. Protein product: CASTPGRRNYEQYF.

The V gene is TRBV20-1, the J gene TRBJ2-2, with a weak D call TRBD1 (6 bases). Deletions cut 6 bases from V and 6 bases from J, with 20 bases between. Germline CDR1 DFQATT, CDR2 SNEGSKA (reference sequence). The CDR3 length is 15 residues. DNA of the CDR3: TGCAGTGCATTCGCCGGGACACTAGTTGCCGGGGAGCTGTTTTTT. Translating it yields CSAFAGTLVAGELFF.

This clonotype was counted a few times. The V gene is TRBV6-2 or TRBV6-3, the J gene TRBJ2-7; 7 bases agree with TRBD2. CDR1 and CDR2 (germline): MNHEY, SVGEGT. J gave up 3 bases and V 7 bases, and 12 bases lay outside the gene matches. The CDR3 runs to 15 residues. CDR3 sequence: CASTPGAGVSYEQYF. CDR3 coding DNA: TGTGCCAGCACCCCCGGGGCGGGAGTAAGCTACGAGCAGTACTTC.

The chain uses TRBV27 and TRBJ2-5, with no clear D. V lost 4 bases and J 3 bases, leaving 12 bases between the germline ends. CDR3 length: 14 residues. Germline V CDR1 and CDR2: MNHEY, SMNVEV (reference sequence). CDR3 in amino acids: CASSSPLAEETQYF. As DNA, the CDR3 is TGTGCCAGCAGTTCCCCTCTTGCCGAAGAGACCCAGTACTTC.

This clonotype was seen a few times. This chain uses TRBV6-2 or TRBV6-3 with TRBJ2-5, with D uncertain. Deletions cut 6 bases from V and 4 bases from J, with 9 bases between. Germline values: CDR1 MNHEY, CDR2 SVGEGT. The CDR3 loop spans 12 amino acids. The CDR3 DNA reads TGTGCCAGCAGCCCTTCGGCAGAGACCCAGTACTTC. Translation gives CASSPSAETQYF.

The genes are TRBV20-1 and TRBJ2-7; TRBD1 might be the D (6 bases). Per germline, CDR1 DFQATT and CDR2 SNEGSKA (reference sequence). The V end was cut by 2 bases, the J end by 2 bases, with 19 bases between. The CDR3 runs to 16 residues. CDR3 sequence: CSARYRDTRATYEQYF. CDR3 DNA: TGCAGTGCTAGATACCGGGACACCCGAGCGACCTACGAGCAGTACTTC.